The source of this T cell receptor beta chain is a study of a mutant IDH1 vaccine in newly diagnosed glioma. About the research overall: Week 35 was assigned to visit V12, and week 47 was assigned to visit V13. Study-level points and caveats: Pseudoprogression seemed unlinked to shifts in top peripheral T cell clonotypes.

Time point: week 47, end of study. It was 300 ug of mutant IDH1 20-mer peptide that made up each vaccine dose, given with topical imiquimod. The patients were given eight vaccinations, one each in weeks 1, 3, 5, 7, 11, 15, 19 and 23. The CDR3 length is 15 residues. Germline V lookup: CDR1 SGHRS, CDR2 YFSETQ. The V end was cut by 1 base, the J end by 2 bases, with 11 bases between. Comments on this clone: The target antigen is unknown.

Clones were sequenced by immunoSEQ multiplex PCR, and TCRdb holds only the in-frame ones, with some missing. Here the sample spans tens of thousands of clones, about 81% being singletons. Sequenced material: PBMCs, taken from a glioma patient whose treatment included an IDH1 peptide vaccine. The TCR originated in a middle-aged man with glioma. The V and J genes are TRBV5-1 and TRBJ2-3, with D perhaps matching TRBD1 or TRBD2 (6 bases each). The chain's CDR3 is CASSLRRGDTDTQYF. CDR3 nucleotide sequence: TGCGCCAGCAGCTTGCGGAGGGGGGACACAGATACGCAGTATTTT.